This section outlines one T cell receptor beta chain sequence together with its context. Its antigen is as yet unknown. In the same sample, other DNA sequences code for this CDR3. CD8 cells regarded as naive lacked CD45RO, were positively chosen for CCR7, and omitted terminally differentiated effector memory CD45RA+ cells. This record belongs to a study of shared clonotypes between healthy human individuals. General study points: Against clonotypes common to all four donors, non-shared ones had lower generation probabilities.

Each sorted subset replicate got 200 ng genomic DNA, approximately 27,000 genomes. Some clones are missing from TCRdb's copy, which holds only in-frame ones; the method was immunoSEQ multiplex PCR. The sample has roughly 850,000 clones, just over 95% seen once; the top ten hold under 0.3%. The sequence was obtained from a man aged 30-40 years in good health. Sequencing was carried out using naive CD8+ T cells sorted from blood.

The DNA of the CDR3 is TGTGCCAGCAGCCAAGATAGCGAGACCCAGTACTTC. It yields the protein CASSQDSETQYF. The J gene is TRBJ2-5, the V gene TRBV14, with D uncertain. This CDR3 is built from 12 residues. The V and J ends lost 0 bases and 5 bases respectively, with 4 bases between them. Germline CDR1 reads SGHDN; CDR2 reads FVKESK.